Following are 7 T cell receptor beta chains from one sample sequenced in a study of blood T cell repertoires in COVID-19. Only in-frame clones appear in the TCRdb table, and some are missing; sequencing was by immunoSEQ multiplex PCR. The data show roughly 130,000 clones, with around 87% seen just once and 3.5% to 4.5% held by the top ten. Sequenced material: peripheral blood. These TCRs come from an older woman with acute or convalescent COVID-19.

This chain links TRBV29-1 with TRBJ1-5; tentatively, D is TRBD1 (5 bases). The germline gives CDR1 SQVTM, CDR2 ANQGSEA. Between the trimmed V and J ends, which lost 7 bases and 8 bases, there was a span of 15 bases. This CDR3 comprises 12 residues. DNA of the CDR3: TGCAGCGCCGCGCGGGGGTTAAAGCCCCAGCATTTT. Residues: CSAARGLKPQHF.

This clone was detected only once. The V and J genes are TRBV3-1 (or the pseudogene TRBV3-2) and TRBJ2-7, with TRBD2 matching over 11 bases. This CDR3 is 15 amino acids long. The germline V gene has CDR1 LGHDT and CDR2 YNNKEL (reference sequence). The ends lost 1 base at V and 3 bases at J; junction bases unmatched: 2. The DNA for the CDR3 is TGTGCCAGCAGCCAAGCACTAGCGGGAGACTACGAGCAGTACTTC. Protein sequence: CASSQALAGDYEQYF.

The chain carries TRBV9 and TRBJ2-3; 8 nucleotides line up with TRBD2. The trim removed 3 bases at V and 2 bases at J, leaving 8 bases unmatched. The V gene's germline CDR1 is SGDLS and CDR2 YYNGEE. The CDR3 totals 16 residues. The CDR3 loop reads CASSAGTRPSTDTQYF. The CDR3 nucleotides are TGTGCCAGCAGCGCCGGGACTAGGCCTTCCACAGATACGCAGTATTTT.

The V gene is TRBV7-6, the J gene TRBJ2-2; tentatively, D is TRBD1 (6 bases). Germline V CDR1 and CDR2: SGHVS, FNYEAQ. CDR3 length: 15 amino acids. V was trimmed by 4 bases and J by 4 bases, leaving 13 bases between them. CDR3 residues: CASSSAGATTGELFF. DNA of the CDR3: TGTGCCAGCAGCTCCGCAGGGGCTACCACCGGGGAGCTGTTTTTT.

This chain connects TRBV15 to TRBJ2-1; D is possibly TRBD1 (5 bases). Germline assignment: CDR1 LNHNV and CDR2 YYDKDF (reference sequence). The V and J ends lost 4 bases and 2 bases respectively, with 15 bases between them. The CDR3 runs 16 residues. CDR3 coding DNA: TGTGCCACCAGCACGTGGGGCGACGACACCTACAATGAGCAGTTCTTC. This translates into CATSTWGDDTYNEQFF. The variable domain in full, with the rest retrieved from reference TRBV15 and TRBJ2-1, is DAMVIQNPRYQVTQFGKPVTLSCSQTLNHNVMYWYQQKSSQAPKLLFHYYDKDFNNEADTPDNFQSRRPNTSFCFLDIRSPGLGDTAMYLCATSTWGDDTYNEQFFGPGTRLTVL.

This clone was detected only a few times. The chain employs TRBV6-5 and TRBJ2-5; TRBD2 agrees at 13 bases. CDR3 length equals 16 residues. The germline gives CDR1 MNHEY, CDR2 SVGAGI. With 4 bases clipped from V and 6 bases from J, the junction kept 8 bases outside the gene matches. The CDR3, as DNA: TGTGCCAGCAGTTTAGGACTAGCGGGAGTTATAAAGACCCAGTACTTC. Translated, it gives CASSLGLAGVIKTQYF.

The chain is built from TRBV7-2 and TRBJ1-2, with D possibly TRBD1 on 5 matching bases. This CDR3 is built from 13 residues. The V end lost 2 bases, the J end lost 4 bases, and 8 bases lay between the germline ends. Germline V gives CDR1 SGHTA, CDR2 FQGNSA. Written as DNA, the CDR3 is TGTGCCAGCAGCTTATTTAGGGGCTATGGCTACACCTTC. Its translation is CASSLFRGYGYTF.